This TCR beta chain was documented in a study of Graves' ophthalmopathy and Graves' hyperthyroidism. Study conclusions and caveats: As the model predicted ophthalmopathy progression, it achieved a sensitivity of 65% to 71% and a specificity of more than 72%. The majority of expanded thyroid clonotypes above 0.001 frequency also occurred in blood.

Germline V CDR1 and CDR2: MNHEY, SVGAGI. V lost 0 bases, J lost 3 bases, and 9 bases lay in between. This CDR3 contains 15 residues. CDR3 regions of TCR beta were amplified from RNA transcripts. After a first-round RT-PCR with HTBI primers, a second-round multiplex PCR was run. TCRdb reanalysed the multiplex PCR reads using MiXCR and keeps one entry per CDR3 protein. The sample lists hundreds of thousands of distinct CDR3 sequences, around 14% occurring once. Fresh peripheral blood, around 9.3 ml, was the PBMC source. This clonotype has at least ten counts. Its target is not known. This sequence joins TRBV6-5 and TRBJ1-3; D might be TRBD1 (5 bases). The source is a woman in her thirties with Graves' ophthalmopathy. The sequenced sample consisted of blood. The CDR3 DNA reads TGTGCCAGCAGTTACTCCGGAAGGGGTGGAAACACCATATATTTT. Its translation is CASSYSGRGGNTIYF.